One and the same sample provided the 25 T cell receptor beta chains below, sequenced in a study of T cells of healthy individuals. A single record per CDR3 protein comes from TCRdb applying MiXCR to the 5' RACE reads. The sample yields about 53,000 distinct CDR3 sequences, roughly 14% seen once. Source of these receptors: a human donor in good health.

This clonotype was seen repeatedly, ten times or more. The DNA of the CDR3 is TGTGCCAGCAGTTACTCGTGGGACAACTCCTACGAGCAGTACTTC. Its translation is CASSYSWDNSYEQYF. The V call is TRBV6-5, the J call TRBJ2-7; perhaps TRBD1 as D (6 bases). The CDR3 has 15 amino acids. Looked up from germline, CDR1 is MNHEY and CDR2 is SVGAGI. V was shortened by 0 bases and J by 0 bases, with 9 bases between the two germline ends.

This clonotype was found many times. The chain couples TRBV10-2 to TRBJ1-4, with 9 bases identical to TRBD1. Per the germline V gene, CDR1 is WSHSY and CDR2 is SAAADI. The junction had 2 bases not matched to a gene; V was cut back by 8 bases and J by 7 bases. This CDR3 is built from 12 residues. The CDR3 nucleotides read TGCGCCAGCGGGACAGGGTTTGAAAAACTGTTTTTT. Encoded protein: CASGTGFEKLFF.

This clonotype occurred many times. This chain connects TRBV12-5 to TRBJ2-5; possibly TRBD2 for D (6 bases). This CDR3 is 13 amino acids long. Per the germline V gene, CDR1 is LGHNT and CDR2 is FRNRAP. Between the trimmed V and J ends, which lost 4 bases and 7 bases, there was a span of 13 bases. The CDR3 bases are TGTGCTAGTGGTTCGGACGTGGAGGGGACCCAGTACTTC. Encoded protein: CASGSDVEGTQYF. Supplemented by reference TRBV12-5 and TRBJ2-5, the full variable domain reads DARVTQTPRHKVTEMGQEVTMRCQPILGHNTVFWYRQTMMQGLELLAYFRNRAPLDDSGMPKDRFSAEMPDATLATLKIQPSEPRDSAVYFCASGSDVEGTQYFGPGTRLLVL.

In its sample, this clonotype was seen a few times. This sequence joins TRBV5-1 and TRBJ1-2; TRBD1 matches 7 bases. The CDR3 sequence is 14 residues long. Germline V gives CDR1 SGHRS, CDR2 YFSETQ. The J segment lost 3 bases and the V segment lost 0 bases, leaving 2 bases of the junction unmatched. The CDR3 sequence is CASSLATGDYGYTF. The CDR3 DNA follows: TGCGCCAGCAGCTTGGCCACAGGGGACTATGGCTACACCTTC. The full variable domain, completed using reference TRBV5-1 and TRBJ1-2, is KAGVTQTPRYLIKTRGQQVTLSCSPISGHRSVSWYQQTPGQGLQFLFEYFSETQRNKGNFPGRFSGRQFSNSRSEMNVSTLELGDSALYLCASSLATGDYGYTFGSGTRLTVV.

This clonotype was picked up a small number of times. The chain has TRBV14 and TRBJ1-1; D uncertain. This CDR3 spans 12 amino acids. Germline CDR1 and CDR2: SGHDN and FVKESK. V dropped 6 bases and J dropped 4 bases, with 9 bases sitting between them. The DNA for the CDR3 is TGTGCCAGCAGGACCCTAGGCACTGAAGCTTTCTTT. This translates into CASRTLGTEAFF.

This clonotype has a count of ten or more. The J gene is TRBJ1-1, the V gene TRBV20-1, with D hard to call. The CDR3 consists of 12 residues. The V and J ends lost 3 bases and 3 bases respectively, with 8 bases between them. The germline gives CDR1 DFQATT, CDR2 SNEGSKA (reference sequence). The CDR3: CSASSQYTEAFF. The CDR3 DNA follows: TGCAGTGCTAGTAGTCAGTACACTGAAGCTTTCTTT.

This clonotype appeared many times. This rearrangement joins TRBV20-1 to TRBJ2-1, with 9 nucleotides matching TRBD1. Trimming at V came to 0 bases and at J to 6 bases, leaving 6 bases not matched to a gene. CDR3 length: 15 amino acids. Germline-derived CDR1 and CDR2 are DFQATT and SNEGSKA (reference sequence). DNA of the CDR3: TGCAGTGCTAGAGACACGGGGACAGGGCTCAATGAGCAGTTCTTC. This translates into CSARDTGTGLNEQFF.

This clonotype was found many times. This chain uses TRBV7-2 with TRBJ2-3, with 10 nucleotides matching TRBD2. V lost 3 bases and J lost 5; bases outside the gene matches: 8. Germline CDR1 is SGHTA and CDR2 is FQGNSA. CDR3 length: 16 residues. CDR3 in DNA: TGTGCCAGCAGCTTTCTTAGCGGGGGGACGGGAGATACGCAGTATTTT. It encodes CASSFLSGGTGDTQYF.

This sequence joins TRBV30 and TRBJ2-5; 7 nucleotides line up with TRBD2. Trimming cost V 0 bases and J 5 bases; bases outside gene matches: 9. Germline CDR1 and CDR2: GTSNPN and SVGIG (reference sequence). This CDR3 contains 15 residues. In DNA form, the CDR3 reads TGTGCCTGGAGTGTACCTAGCGGAGCACGGGAGACCCAGTACTTC. Protein: CAWSVPSGARETQYF.

This clonotype showed up many times. The V gene is TRBV7-2, the J gene TRBJ2-5; the match to TRBD1 covers 10 bases. The CDR3 extends over 17 amino acids. From germline, CDR1 is SGHTA and CDR2 FQGNSA. With V trimmed by 4 bases and J by 5 bases, 13 bases remained unmatched. This chain's CDR3 is CASSSKSGQGLGETQYF. The DNA for the CDR3 is TGTGCCAGCAGCTCAAAATCGGGACAGGGGCTCGGCGAGACCCAGTACTTC.

In this sample, this clonotype turned up many times. The genes are TRBV27 and TRBJ2-7, with D possibly being TRBD1 (5 bases). Trimming cost V 8 bases and J 5 bases, with 16 bases left between them. The CDR3 loop spans 13 amino acids. CDR1 and CDR2 (germline): MNHEY, SMNVEV (reference sequence). CDR3 protein: CASAAGHTHEQYF. DNA for the CDR3: TGTGCCAGCGCGGCAGGGCATACCCACGAGCAGTACTTC.

The CDR3 reads CASSFPGGTEAFF. CDR3 nucleotides: TGCGCCAGCAGTTTCCCCGGGGGGACTGAAGCTTTCTTT. The chain recombines TRBV10-2 with TRBJ1-1, with D possibly TRBD1 on 5 matching bases. This CDR3 region has 13 residues. Germline assignment: CDR1 WSHSY and CDR2 SAAADI. V shed 5 bases and J shed 5 bases, with 12 bases lying between them.

This clonotype showed up many times. The V gene is TRBV18, the J gene TRBJ1-2; possibly TRBD1 for D (6 bases). Trimming removed 2 bases at V and 3 bases at J, with 7 bases between. Looked up from germline, CDR1 is KGHSH and CDR2 is LQKENI. The CDR3 loop spans 13 amino acids. This CDR3 is CASSPGQHYGYTF. The CDR3, as DNA: TGTGCCAGCTCACCAGGACAGCACTATGGCTACACCTTC.

This chain links TRBV7-8 with TRBJ2-2; D might be TRBD2 (5 bases). Germline V gene sequence: CDR1 SGHVS, CDR2 FQNEAQ. The V gene lost 2 bases and the J gene lost 6 bases, with 13 bases spanning the gap. The CDR3 has 15 residues. The CDR3 is CASSLPGMGSGELFF. CDR3 DNA sequence: TGTGCCAGCAGCTTACCCGGGATGGGCTCCGGGGAGCTGTTTTTT.

This clonotype was counted only a few times. This chain connects TRBV2 to TRBJ1-2, with D maybe TRBD1 (6 bases). Trimming took 6 bases from V and 8 from J, leaving 16 bases between them. The CDR3 is made up of 13 amino acids. Germline assignment: CDR1 SNHLY and CDR2 FYNNEI. CDR3 in amino acids: CASRGTGNGGYTF. Written as DNA, the CDR3 is TGTGCCAGCAGGGGCACAGGGAACGGGGGCTACACCTTC.

This clonotype showed up many times. V is TRBV20-1 and J is TRBJ2-3; 13 positions agree with TRBD2. The germline CDR1 and CDR2 sequences are DFQATT and SNEGSKA (reference sequence). Germline trimming cut 1 base from V and 3 bases from J; bases unmatched to any gene: 4. The CDR3 sequence is 16 residues long. The CDR3 is CSARVSGLAGTDTQYF. The CDR3 bases are TGCAGTGCTAGAGTCTCGGGACTAGCGGGAACAGATACGCAGTATTTT.

This clonotype was picked up a small number of times. V usage is TRBV7-6 and J usage is TRBJ2-3; TRBD1 is a possible D gene (6 bases). V lost 5 bases to trimming and J lost 4 bases, with 10 bases between them. Germline CDR1 reads SGHVS; CDR2 reads FNYEAQ. This CDR3 is 13 amino acids long. The CDR3 here is CASSPAGADTQYF. DNA for the CDR3: TGTGCCAGCAGCCCCGCAGGGGCAGATACGCAGTATTTT.

The chain is built from TRBV5-6 and TRBJ1-1; 7 bases align to TRBD1. Trimming took 1 base from V and 3 from J; bases not matched to a gene: 9. The CDR3 is 16 residues long. Germline loops: CDR1 SGHDT, CDR2 YYEEEE. The CDR3 DNA sequence: TGTGCCAGCAGCTTGACAGGGACAGCCATCTACACTGAAGCTTTCTTT. This encodes CASSLTGTAIYTEAFF.

The V and J genes are TRBV5-6 and TRBJ1-6, with no clear D. CDR1 and CDR2 (germline): SGHDT, YYEEEE. The CDR3 covers 14 residues. Between the trimmed V and J ends, which lost 5 bases and 10 bases, there was a span of 16 bases. The CDR3 nucleotides are TGTGCCAGCAGTTCGGACCCTCCCGAGTCACCCCTCCACTTT. Translating gives CASSSDPPESPLHF.

This clonotype was seen many times. The V call is TRBV15, the J call TRBJ1-2, with 7 bases lining up with TRBD1. Germline V lookup: CDR1 LNHNV, CDR2 YYDKDF (reference sequence). The V and J ends lost 3 bases and 4 bases, in that order; junction bases with no gene match: 8. This CDR3 has 15 residues. Written as DNA, the CDR3 is TGTGCCACCAGCAGGATAGACAGGGCGGGCTATGGCTACACCTTC. Encoded protein: CATSRIDRAGYGYTF.

This clonotype has just a few counts. The genes are TRBV20-1 and TRBJ1-1; D might be TRBD1 (5 bases). The V end lost 2 bases, the J end lost 3 bases, and 13 bases lay between the germline ends. CDR3 length: 14 amino acids. From germline, CDR1 is DFQATT and CDR2 SNEGSKA (reference sequence). The CDR3 DNA follows: TGCAGTGCTAGACCTCACGGGGCCCACACTGAAGCTTTCTTT. Amino acid sequence: CSARPHGAHTEAFF.

The J gene is TRBJ2-3, the V gene TRBV24-1, with TRBD2 identical over 8 bases. Trimming cost V 3 bases and J 3 bases; bases outside gene matches: 4. Germline CDR1 and CDR2: KGHDR and SFDVKD. The CDR3 extends over 15 amino acids. The CDR3 region has the DNA TGTGCCACCAGTGATACGGGGGGGCCTACAGATACGCAGTATTTT. It codes for CATSDTGGPTDTQYF.

This clonotype was counted between two and nine times. The CDR3 is CASSQERNEQYF. The DNA for the CDR3 is TGTGCCAGCAGCCAAGAAAGGAACGAGCAGTACTTC. V is TRBV3-1 and J is TRBJ2-7; the D is unclear. The CDR3 runs to 12 residues. CDR1 and CDR2 (germline): LGHDT, YNNKEL (reference sequence). V was pared by 0 bases and J by 5 bases, with 5 bases between.

V is TRBV5-1 and J is TRBJ2-1; D may correspond to TRBD1 or TRBD2 (6 bases each). The germline V gene has CDR1 SGHRS and CDR2 YFSETQ. V lost 0 bases and J lost 6, with 13 bases in between. The CDR3 contains 15 residues. CDR3 nucleotide sequence: TGCGCCAGCAGCTTGGCCGGGGGACAAATCAATGAGCAGTTCTTC. This translates into CASSLAGGQINEQFF.

This clonotype appeared many times. The V gene is TRBV5-1, the J gene TRBJ2-1, with 9 bases identical to TRBD2. Germline values: CDR1 SGHRS, CDR2 YFSETQ. There are 14 residues in the CDR3. V lost 2 bases to trimming and J lost 8 bases; unmatched junction nucleotides: 5. CDR3 DNA: TGCGCCAGCAGCTTCGCGACTAGCGGCGATGAGCAGTTCTTC. Protein sequence: CASSFATSGDEQFF.